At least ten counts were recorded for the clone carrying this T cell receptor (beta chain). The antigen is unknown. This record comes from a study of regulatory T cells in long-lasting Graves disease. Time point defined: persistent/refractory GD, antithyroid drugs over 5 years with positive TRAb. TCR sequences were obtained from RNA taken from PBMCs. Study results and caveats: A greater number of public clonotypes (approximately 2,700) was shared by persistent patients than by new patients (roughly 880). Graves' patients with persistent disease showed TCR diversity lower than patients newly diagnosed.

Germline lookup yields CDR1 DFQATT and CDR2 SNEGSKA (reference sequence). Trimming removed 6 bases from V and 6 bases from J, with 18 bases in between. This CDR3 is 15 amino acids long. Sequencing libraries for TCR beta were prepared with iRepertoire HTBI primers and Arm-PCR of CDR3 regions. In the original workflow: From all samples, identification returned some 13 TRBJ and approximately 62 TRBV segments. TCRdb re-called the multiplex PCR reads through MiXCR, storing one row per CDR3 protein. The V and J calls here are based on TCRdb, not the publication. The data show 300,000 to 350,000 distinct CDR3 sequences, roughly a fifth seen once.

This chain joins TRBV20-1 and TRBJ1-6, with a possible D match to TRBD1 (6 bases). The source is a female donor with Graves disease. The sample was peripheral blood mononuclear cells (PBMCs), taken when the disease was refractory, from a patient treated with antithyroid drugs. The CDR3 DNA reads TGCAGTGCCACACCTCAGGGGATATCTAATTCACCCCTCCACTTT. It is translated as CSATPQGISNSPLHF.